This TCR beta chain was sequenced during a study of vaccination and CD4 T cells after COVID-19 (dated by TCRdb to between 2021 and 2023). Background for the entire study: Convalescent patients had a positive SARS-CoV-2 result on nasal swab PCR, and of these patients, nine had mild disease and one had severe disease. Two doses of either the Pfizer-BioNTech BNT162b2 vaccine (n=8) or the Moderna mRNA-1273 vaccine (n=2) were administered to participants. Overlapping spike peptide pools from SARS-CoV-2 and from the common cold coronaviruses HCoV-NL63, HCoV-OC43 and HCoV-229E were used as culture stimuli. As controls, cultures received a CEFX viral epitope pool (the positive control), an HIV-1 Nef peptide pool (the negative control), or no peptide at all. In around 9 COVID-19 convalescent patients and several infection-naive healthy vaccine recipients, researchers compared the spike-specific CD4+ TCR repertoire from before mRNA vaccination with the repertoire from after. Post-vaccine blood samples were collected a median of approximately 72 days after the second vaccine dose, ranging from roughly 13 to 241 days. Post-COVID blood samples were collected from convalescent patients a median of around 100 days after diagnosis, with a range of roughly 30 to 161 days. In the convalescent cohort there were six males and four females, among whom were two Hispanic individuals, seven Caucasians, two Asians and one multiracial person.

Paper-wide results and their limitations: Among convalescent patients, a median around 86% of the SARS-CoV-2-reactive clones seen after vaccination appeared only after vaccination, which suggests priming specific to the vaccine. Only a relatively small number of convalescent patients were included in the study, and early timepoints following natural infection were not analyzed. Nearly all vaccine-specific clones in convalescent patients (304 of 307) were mono-reactive for SARS-CoV-2 spike rather than cross-reactive with common cold coronaviruses. The median number of SARS-CoV-2-reactive clonotypes rose from 20 to 25 after infection to approximately 41 after vaccination, but the change was not significant.

What the treatment or condition label conveys for this sample: approximately 11-day PBMC culture with coronavirus spike peptide pools or control peptides (ViraFEST assay). The ViraFEST assay, used in the study, expanded antigen-specific T cells with peptide pools and then identified the expanded clonotypes through TCR sequencing. The convalescent patients' positive SARS-CoV-2 PCR tests fell between March and December 2020, which was before the Alpha, Beta and Delta variants emerged in the United States. Each well held about 1.8 million PBMCs cultured with roughly 10 ug/ml peptide pools in IMDM containing roughly 5% human AB serum and around 10 IU/ml IL-2. On days 3 and 7, half of the culture medium was replaced with fresh IL-2-containing medium. After approximately 10 days of culture, CD4+ T cells were isolated by negative selection using the EasySep CD4+ T cell isolation kit. Ficoll-Paque Plus gradient centrifugation was used to isolate PBMCs from whole blood, and the isolated PBMCs were then either used fresh or cryopreserved at -140C. Culture conditions were generally each tested in triplicate wells.

V loses 2 bases of germline sequence and J loses 0 bases, and the interval between the two ends is 10 bases. Based on the germline V gene (reference sequence), the CDR1 and CDR2 sequences are SEHNR and FQNEAQ. The CDR3 holds 15 amino acids from the cysteine to the phenylalanine. This entry keeps only the CDR3 DNA: 45 bases, framed from base 1. Library preparation was by PCR. DNA from cultured CD4+ T cells underwent TCR sequencing with the Oncomine TCR Beta short-read assay at the Johns Hopkins FTIC core. The QIAamp micro DNA kit was used to extract genomic DNA from the cultured CD4+ T cells. Oncomine TCR Beta libraries made from cultured CD4+ T cells were pooled using unique dual indexes and sequenced on an Illumina iSeq 100. The authors processed their data as follows. Non-productive sequences were removed, and CDR3s that did not start with C, did not end with F or W, or were shorter than 7 amino acids were discarded. The MANAFEST web application was used to identify antigen-specific clonotypes by comparing peptide-stimulated wells against reference wells and other culture wells. An FDR below 0.05, an odds ratio above 5, and a productive frequency above 0.1% in at least two of three replicate wells were required for clones to be considered positive. A clonotype counted as cross-reactive if it showed significant expansion both in the SARS-CoV-2 spike wells and in at least one common cold coronavirus spike condition. Using R version 3.6.1, CDR3 homology was evaluated through Levenshtein distances (stringdist) along with unrooted phylogenetic trees (ape). The public reads were reprocessed in TCRdb via fastp at Q25 and MiXCR, keeping in-frame beta chains. Duplicate CDR3 protein sequences are folded into a single record with the most common DNA and genes. The V and J calls were determined by TCRdb, not by the authors. For this sample the table gives 4,600 or so distinct CDR3 sequences, of which 25% to 35% were detected only once. The ten largest clones represent roughly 31% of the sample.

With respect to this clonotype: The specificity of this receptor is unknown. Qualities for individual bases were not recorded, and no much larger clone is one base off.

Sequencing was done on a sample of CD4+ T cells from blood, cultured in vitro. The receptor was derived from a human donor who had recovered from COVID-19. The sequence joins TRBV7-9 to TRBJ2-5, and possibly TRBD1, on 5 matching bases. For the CDR3, the sequence is CASSLQGGDQETQYF. Read as DNA, the sequence is TGTGCCAGCAGCTTACAGGGTGGGGACCAAGAGACCCAGTACTTC.